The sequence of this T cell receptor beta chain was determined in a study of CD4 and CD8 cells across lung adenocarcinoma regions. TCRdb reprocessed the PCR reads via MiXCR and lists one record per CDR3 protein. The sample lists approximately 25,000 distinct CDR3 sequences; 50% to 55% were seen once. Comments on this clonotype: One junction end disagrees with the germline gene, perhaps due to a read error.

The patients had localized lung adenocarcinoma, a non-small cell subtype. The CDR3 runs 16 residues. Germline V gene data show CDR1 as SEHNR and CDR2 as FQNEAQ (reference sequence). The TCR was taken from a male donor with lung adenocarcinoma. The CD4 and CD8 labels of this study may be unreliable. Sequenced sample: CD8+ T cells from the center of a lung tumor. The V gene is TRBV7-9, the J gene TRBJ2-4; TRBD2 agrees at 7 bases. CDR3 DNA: TGTGCGAGCAGCTTAGCGGGTAGGTGGAGCAAAGACATTCAGTACTTC. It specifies CASSLAGRWSKDIQYF.